This T cell receptor beta chain originates from a study of blood T cell repertoires in COVID-19. At the level of the study: Sample material is recorded as cDNA or gDNA derived from T cells, B-cell-depleted T cells, or PBMCs.

The assay was immunoSEQ multiplex PCR, and TCRdb's table has in-frame clones only and misses some. The profile shows roughly 200,000 clones, over 70% of them singletons. The Seattle site enrolled patients during active infection and followed them longitudinally. The CDR3 extends over 16 amino acids. CDR1 and CDR2 from the germline V gene are SGHNT and YYREEE (reference sequence). V shed 4 bases and J 9 bases; nucleotides not matched to a gene: 13. Sequencing was done on a sample of peripheral blood. The source is a woman in her forties with COVID-19, enrolled during active disease. This chain links TRBV5-4 with TRBJ2-7, with TRBD2 matching 13 bases. The CDR3 coding sequence is TGTGCCAGCAGCACCTATACTAGCGGGGGGGTGCCAGGGCAGTACTTC. Residues: CASSTYTSGGVPGQYF.